Presented here are 2 T cell receptor beta chains from one specimen sequenced in a study of T cells expressing NK-cell markers. TCRdb re-called the 5' RACE reads and gives one entry per CDR3 protein, without DNA. The sample has 200,000 to 300,000 distinct CDR3 sequences, and its top ten clones hold about 0.4%. The source material was blood T cells: a sorted CD56 or NKG2C T cell subset, CD4+ or CD8+ T cells, or bulk PBMC T cells (not recorded which). Every receptor here comes from a man younger than 35 in good health.

This chain connects TRBV20-1 to TRBJ1-1; TCRdb lists TRBD1, though no DNA is available to test this call. The CDR3 sequence is 13 residues long. CDR1 and CDR2 (germline): DFQATT, SNEGSKA (reference sequence). The CDR3 reads CSATLSRTGKAFF.

This rearrangement joins TRBV6-5 to TRBJ1-2. This CDR3 has 14 residues. Germline CDR1 is MNHEY and CDR2 is SVGAGI. The CDR3: CASSSDWRYYGYTF.